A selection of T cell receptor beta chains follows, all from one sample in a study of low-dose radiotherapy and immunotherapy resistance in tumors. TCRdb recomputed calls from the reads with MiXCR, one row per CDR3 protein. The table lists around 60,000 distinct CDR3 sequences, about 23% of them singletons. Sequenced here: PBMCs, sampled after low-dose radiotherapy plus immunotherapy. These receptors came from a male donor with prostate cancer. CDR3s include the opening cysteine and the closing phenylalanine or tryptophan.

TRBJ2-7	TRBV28	CASRPQAGHHEQYF
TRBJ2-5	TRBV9	CASSVRGAETQYF
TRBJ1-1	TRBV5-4	CASNAQWDTEAFF
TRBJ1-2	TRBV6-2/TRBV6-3	CASTAGGSYGYTF
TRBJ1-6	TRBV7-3	CASSFGQNNSPLHF
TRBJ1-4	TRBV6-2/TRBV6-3	CASSYSYTTNEKLFF
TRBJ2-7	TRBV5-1	CASSKQGLAGVTYEQYF
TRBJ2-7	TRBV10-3	CAISELVYEQYF
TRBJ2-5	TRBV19	CASSTRGTKAVETQYF
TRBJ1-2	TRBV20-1	CSAAWDRGLGGYTF
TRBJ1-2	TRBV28	CATAPGPDNYGYTF
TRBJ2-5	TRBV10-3	CAISERVDNRERTQYF
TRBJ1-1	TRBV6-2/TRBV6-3	CASSYSGQGVMNTEAFF
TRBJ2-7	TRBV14	CASSLGTRYEQYF
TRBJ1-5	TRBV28	CASTFTGGAGYSNQPQHF
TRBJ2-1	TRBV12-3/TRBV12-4	CASSWGGEYNEQFF
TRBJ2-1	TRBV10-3	CAISESMAGGGYNEQFF
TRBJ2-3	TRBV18	CASSPAVGEGTDTQYF
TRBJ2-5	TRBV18	CASSPIPLAGGETQYF
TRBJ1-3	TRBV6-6	CASSYISPSPGNTIYF
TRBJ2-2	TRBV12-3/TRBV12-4	CASRPTLGELFF
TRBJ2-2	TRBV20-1	CSARDPSRGGDTGELFF
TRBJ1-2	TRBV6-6	CASSYLRTGGAGYGYTF
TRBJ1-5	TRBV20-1	CSARGPGVRQPQHF
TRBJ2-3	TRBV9	CASSGELAGPPTDTQYF
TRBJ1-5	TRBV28	CAGGTDTNQPQHF
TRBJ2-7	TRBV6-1	CASSSSSRASGVREQYF
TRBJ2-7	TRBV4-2	CASSAGSGSSYEQYF
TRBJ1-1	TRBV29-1	CSGRVTGGTEAFF
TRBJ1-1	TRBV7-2	CASREQAAGTEAFF
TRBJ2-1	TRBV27	CATHAAGSSWNEQFF
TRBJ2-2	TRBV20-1	CSASGRTGELFF
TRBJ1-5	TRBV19	CASSRQGAVEMYSNQPQHF
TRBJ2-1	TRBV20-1	CSAPGLGHEQFF
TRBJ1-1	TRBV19	CASSIIEKGLTEAFF
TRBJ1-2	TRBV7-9	CASSRQGNNGYTF